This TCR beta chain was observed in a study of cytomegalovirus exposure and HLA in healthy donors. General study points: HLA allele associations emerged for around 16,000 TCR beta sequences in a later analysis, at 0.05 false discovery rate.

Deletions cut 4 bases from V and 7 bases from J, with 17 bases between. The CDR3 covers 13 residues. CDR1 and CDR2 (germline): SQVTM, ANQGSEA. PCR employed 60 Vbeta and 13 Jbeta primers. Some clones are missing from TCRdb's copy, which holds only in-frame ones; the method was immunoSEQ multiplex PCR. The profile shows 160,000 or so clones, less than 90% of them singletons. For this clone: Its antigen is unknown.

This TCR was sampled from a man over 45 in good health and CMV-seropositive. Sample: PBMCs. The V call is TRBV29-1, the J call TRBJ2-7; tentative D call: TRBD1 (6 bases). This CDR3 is CSVVPPGAREQYF. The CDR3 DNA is TGCAGCGTTGTTCCCCCAGGGGCGCGGGAGCAGTACTTC.